A selection of T cell receptor beta chains follows, all from one sample in a study of T-cell memory formation after mild COVID-19. MiXCR, applied by TCRdb to the 5' RACE reads, yields one record per CDR3 protein. This sample has hundreds of thousands of distinct CDR3 sequences, with 15% to 20% found just once. Sequencing was performed on PBMCs or a T cell subset sorted from them (not recorded which). Source of these receptors: a man aged 18 to 35 who had mild COVID-19 (a few samples of this study predate the infection). Cell type and time point are not known. CDR3s leave out the opening cysteine and the closing phenylalanine or tryptophan. D genes are given only for firm matches.

d_gene: .; v_gene: TRBV6-2/TRBV6-3; CDR3aa: ASTRGNLLGEQF
d_gene: TRBD1; v_gene: TRBV4-1; CDR3aa: ASSQTGTGDTEAF
d_gene: TRBD1; v_gene: TRBV5-1; CDR3aa: ASSLVGGTAQEAF
d_gene: TRBD1; v_gene: TRBV10-2; CDR3aa: ASSEPRDRLGYT
d_gene: .; v_gene: TRBV10-3; CDR3aa: AISPGQMNTEAF
d_gene: .; v_gene: TRBV12-3/TRBV12-4; CDR3aa: ASSLTVGYGYT
d_gene: TRBD2; v_gene: TRBV11-2; CDR3aa: ASSSFRAGGSYEQY
d_gene: .; v_gene: TRBV4-1; CDR3aa: ASSALPDPSGGYT
d_gene: .; v_gene: TRBV5-1; CDR3aa: ASRVLSGDSNYGYT
d_gene: TRBD1; v_gene: TRBV18; CDR3aa: ASSPFDRGETQY
d_gene: .; v_gene: TRBV12-3/TRBV12-4; CDR3aa: ASSPLNTGELF
d_gene: .; v_gene: TRBV6-2/TRBV6-3; CDR3aa: ASSLNSYGYT
d_gene: TRBD2; v_gene: TRBV5-1; CDR3aa: ASSSGLAGTGELF
d_gene: .; v_gene: TRBV7-3; CDR3aa: ASSLSTTNTGELF
d_gene: .; v_gene: TRBV6-6; CDR3aa: ASSYMAYTGELF
d_gene: .; v_gene: TRBV18; CDR3aa: ASSPRRGEQF
d_gene: TRBD1; v_gene: TRBV7-9; CDR3aa: ASSWGQGSGNTIY
d_gene: TRBD1; v_gene: TRBV6-1; CDR3aa: ASSVTIDLGTGRTYEQY
d_gene: .; v_gene: TRBV4-3; CDR3aa: ASSQDQNRANYGYT
d_gene: TRBD1; v_gene: TRBV28; CDR3aa: ASSLRQGAGGYT
d_gene: .; v_gene: TRBV7-2; CDR3aa: ASSYRAREQF
d_gene: .; v_gene: TRBV29-1; CDR3aa: SVGPAETGELF
d_gene: TRBD1; v_gene: TRBV4-3; CDR3aa: ASSQGLGTGAAYEQY
d_gene: .; v_gene: TRBV20-1; CDR3aa: SARVLGRFSNQPQH
d_gene: .; v_gene: TRBV7-9; CDR3aa: ASSGGRWNTEAF
d_gene: .; v_gene: TRBV7-9; CDR3aa: ASDLVGAPYGYT
d_gene: .; v_gene: TRBV6-2/TRBV6-3; CDR3aa: ASLRGGQETQY
d_gene: .; v_gene: TRBV7-9; CDR3aa: ASSLDGRVGNEQF
d_gene: .; v_gene: TRBV3-1; CDR3aa: ASSLLGMGYGYT
d_gene: .; v_gene: TRBV7-2; CDR3aa: ASSSPHWLNNIQY
d_gene: .; v_gene: TRBV20-1; CDR3aa: SAEEWDYGYT
d_gene: TRBD1; v_gene: TRBV6-5; CDR3aa: ASIFSRDRSSNQPQH
d_gene: .; v_gene: TRBV12-3/TRBV12-4; CDR3aa: ASSSRGGFSNQPQH
d_gene: TRBD1; v_gene: TRBV12-3/TRBV12-4; CDR3aa: ASSSRDREWGYGYT
d_gene: .; v_gene: TRBV18; CDR3aa: ASSPRRGENTEAF
d_gene: .; v_gene: TRBV30; CDR3aa: AWSVRYEQY
d_gene: .; v_gene: TRBV5-1; CDR3aa: ASSLGPGPGVKNIQY
d_gene: .; v_gene: TRBV20-1; CDR3aa: SATPIAGPGGYYEQY
d_gene: .; v_gene: TRBV6-6; CDR3aa: ASTGLRNEKLF
d_gene: .; v_gene: TRBV12-3/TRBV12-4; CDR3aa: ASLGGDTEAF
d_gene: TRBD2; v_gene: TRBV20-1; CDR3aa: SATPGGGVREQY
d_gene: .; v_gene: TRBV27; CDR3aa: ASRDGYNEQF
d_gene: .; v_gene: TRBV20-1; CDR3aa: SASAVAGTQY
d_gene: TRBD2; v_gene: TRBV4-1; CDR3aa: ASSHHSGVAGELF
d_gene: .; v_gene: TRBV3-1; CDR3aa: ASSQDRVGLPSNEAF
d_gene: .; v_gene: TRBV18; CDR3aa: ASSPRGDSLRGEAF
d_gene: .; v_gene: TRBV7-3; CDR3aa: ASSLTGAEGTDTQY
d_gene: .; v_gene: TRBV5-1; CDR3aa: ASSLERLTYGYT
d_gene: .; v_gene: TRBV2; CDR3aa: ASRGRHGGHEQF